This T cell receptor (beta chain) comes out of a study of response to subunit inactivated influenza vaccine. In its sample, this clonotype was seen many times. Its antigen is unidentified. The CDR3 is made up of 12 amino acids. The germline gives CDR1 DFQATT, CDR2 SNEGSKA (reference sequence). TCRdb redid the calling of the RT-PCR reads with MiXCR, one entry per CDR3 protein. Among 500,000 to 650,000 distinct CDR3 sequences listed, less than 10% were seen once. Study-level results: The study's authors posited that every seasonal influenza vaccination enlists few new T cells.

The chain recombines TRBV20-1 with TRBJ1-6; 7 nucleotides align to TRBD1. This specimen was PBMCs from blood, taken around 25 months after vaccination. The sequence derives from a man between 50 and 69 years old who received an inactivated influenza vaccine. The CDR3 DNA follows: TGCAGCGGACAGGATTATAATTCACCCCTCCACTTT. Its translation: CSGQDYNSPLHF.